This entry describes one T cell receptor beta chain. These data come from a study of technical replicates of blood from a handful of donors. V trimming: 8 bases; J trimming: 0 bases; junction bases outside the gene matches: 10. CDR3 length equals 17 residues. Germline lookup yields CDR1 SNHLY and CDR2 FYNNEI. Assay used: immunoSEQ multiplex PCR; TCRdb lists only in-frame clones, some missing. Found here are 91,000 or so clones, about 95% of them singletons; the top ten hold about 0.26%. Sequencing input: T cells isolated from PBMCs. V usage is TRBV2 and J usage is TRBJ2-6, with 7 positions matching TRBD1. The origin of this receptor is a human donor in good health. The CDR3 nucleotides are TGTGCCAGCGAACAGGGGCTTATTTACTCTGGGGCCAACGTCCTGACTTTC. It codes for CASEQGLIYSGANVLTF.